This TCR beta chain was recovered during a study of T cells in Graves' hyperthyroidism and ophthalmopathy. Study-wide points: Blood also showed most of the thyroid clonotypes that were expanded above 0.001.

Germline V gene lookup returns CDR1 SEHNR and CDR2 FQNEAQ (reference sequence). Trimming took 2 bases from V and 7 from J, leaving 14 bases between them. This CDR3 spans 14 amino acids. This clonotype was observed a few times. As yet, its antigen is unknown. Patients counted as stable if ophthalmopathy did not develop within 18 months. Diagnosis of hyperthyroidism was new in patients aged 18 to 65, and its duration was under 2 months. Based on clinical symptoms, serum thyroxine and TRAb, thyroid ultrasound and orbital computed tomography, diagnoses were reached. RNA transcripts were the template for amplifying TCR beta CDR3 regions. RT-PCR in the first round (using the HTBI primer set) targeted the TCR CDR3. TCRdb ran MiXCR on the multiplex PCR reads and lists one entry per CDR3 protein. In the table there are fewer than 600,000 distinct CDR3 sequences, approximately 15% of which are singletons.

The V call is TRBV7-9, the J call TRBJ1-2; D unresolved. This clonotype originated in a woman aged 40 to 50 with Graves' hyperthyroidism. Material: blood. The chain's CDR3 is CASSLHVSARGYTF. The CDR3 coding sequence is TGTGCCAGCAGCTTACATGTTTCTGCACGTGGCTACACCTTC. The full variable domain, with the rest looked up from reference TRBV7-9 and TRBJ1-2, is DTGVSQNPRHKITKRGQNVTFRCDPISEHNRLYWYRQTLGQGPEFLTYFQNEAQLEKSRLLSDRFSAERPKGSFSTLEIQRTEQGDSAMYLCASSLHVSARGYTFGSGTRLTVV.